This T cell receptor (beta chain) is from a study of CD8+CD57+ T cells in acquired aplastic anemia. Study overall: Sorted cells (CD4+ and CD8+) yielded DNA amounts that averaged approximately 3.2 ug. An average of about 9.8 million reads for CD4+ cells was obtained from healthy donors. General study results and limits: Patients and controls shared under 35 CD8+ CDR3 sequences, highly expressed in patients. Patients and controls were not found to differ significantly in CD8+ Simpson's diversity.

A remark on this clonotype: Its antigen is unknown. This may be a read error: a much more frequent sequence differs by one nucleotide.

CDR3 length: 16 residues. CDR1 SGHAT and CDR2 FQDESV come from the germline V gene (reference sequence). V lost 5 bases, J lost 1 base, and 17 bases lay in between. Genomic DNA acted as the template from which TCR beta VDJ combination and CDR3 sequence profiling were carried out. MiXCR, run by TCRdb on the reads, gives a single entry per CDR3 protein. The sample carries about 200,000 distinct CDR3 sequences, around 32% recorded once. The gene calls are TRBV11-1 and TRBJ1-2; no firm D call. This TCR derives from a human donor in good health, serving as a control. The sample taken for sequencing was sorted CD4+, CD8+, or CD8+CD57+ T cells (not recorded which) from PBMCs. Here the CDR3 DNA reads TGTGCCAGCAGCCTTCGACACTCCACATATAACTATGGCTACACCTTC. Amino acid sequence: CASSLRHSTYNYGYTF.